This TCR beta chain was observed in a study of cytomegalovirus exposure and HLA in healthy donors. Germline V lookup: CDR1 MNHNS, CDR2 SASEGT. This CDR3 has 15 residues. V lost 7 bases, J lost 6 bases, and 12 bases stayed unmatched. Both 60 Vbeta primers and 13 Jbeta primers went into the PCR. Sequenced by immunoSEQ multiplex PCR; TCRdb stores in-frame clones only, minus some. The table shows around 150,000 clones, with roughly four fifths occurring only once. The material sequenced was PBMCs. The TCR sequence derives from a woman aged 40 to 50 in good health and CMV-seronegative. The rearrangement uses TRBV6-1 and TRBJ2-5; TRBD1 agrees at 9 bases. This CDR3 reads CASINAGTGRKTQYF. The CDR3 DNA sequence: TGTGCCAGCATCAACGCCGGGACAGGGAGGAAGACCCAGTACTTC.